The sequence of this T cell receptor beta chain was determined in a study of T cell responses to AZD1222 COVID-19 vaccine. Study at large: Second-dose groups at about 4 or about 12 weeks were pooled.

On this clone: Its antigen is unidentified.

Trimming removed 2 bases from V and 0 bases from J; junction bases left unmatched: 7. The germline CDR1 and CDR2 sequences are LGHNA and YSLEER. The CDR3 is 18 amino acids. Whole-study findings and limits: Spike-specific TCR breadth and depth grew following two AZD1222 doses.

Here immunoSEQ multiplex PCR was the method, and the copy in TCRdb shows in-frame clones only, minus some. The sample gives tens of thousands of clones, about 88% of which show up once; 25% to 30% is in the top ten. The chain carries TRBV4-3 and TRBJ2-2, with TRBD1 matching 9 bases. The source was peripheral blood, collected on day 0 of AZD1222 vaccination. The receptor's source is an adult in good health. CDR3 in amino acids: CASSQQPGQGANTGELFF. The CDR3, as DNA: TGCGCCAGCAGCCAACAACCGGGACAGGGAGCGAACACCGGGGAGCTGTTTTTT.